A single sample gave rise to the 19 T cell receptor beta chains below, sequenced in a study of beta chain features in type 1 diabetes. Study-level points and caveats: Shorter TCRB CDR3s, moderately but significantly so, were found in Type 1 diabetes patients in all four CD4+ subsets.

cDNA synthesis used the whole RNA isolate, giving expressed TCRB sequences. Some clones are missing from TCRdb's copy, which holds only in-frame ones; the method was immunoSEQ multiplex PCR. The sample includes around 260,000 clones, about 23% of them seen just once. No antigen is known for these receptors. The sample taken for sequencing was naive CD4+ T cells from blood. The source of these receptors is a woman under 40 with type 1 diabetes.

The gene calls are TRBV11-3 and TRBJ2-5, with a tentative D call TRBD2 (6 bases). The CDR3 is made up of 13 amino acids. The germline V gene has CDR1 SGHNT and CDR2 YENEEA. With 10 bases removed from V and 3 bases from J, the gap between germline ends came to 15 bases. The CDR3 nucleotides are TGTGCCACCTCCCCCGGCGGGGAAGAGACCCAGTACTTC. Its translation: CATSPGGEETQYF.

V usage is TRBV5-4 and J usage is TRBJ2-3; D not certain. Germline assignment: CDR1 SGHNT and CDR2 YYREEE (reference sequence). V was trimmed by 4 bases and J by 0 bases, leaving 9 bases between them. This CDR3 is built from 14 residues. The CDR3 coding sequence is TGTGCCAGCAGCAGGAGTAGTAGCACAGATACGCAGTATTTT. This gives the protein CASSRSSSTDTQYF.

This clone was counted between two and nine times. The rearrangement links TRBV5-4 to TRBJ2-3; D is possibly TRBD2 (6 bases). V shed 3 bases and J shed 2 bases, with 13 bases lying between them. Germline V CDR1 and CDR2: SGHNT, YYREEE (reference sequence). The CDR3 length is 15 residues. The CDR3: CASSWRVAATDTQYF. Here the CDR3 DNA reads TGTGCCAGCAGCTGGAGGGTAGCGGCCACAGATACGCAGTATTTT.

V gene TRBV9 combines with J gene TRBJ2-1; D is unresolved. Trimming cost V 4 bases and J 6 bases, with 14 bases left between them. The CDR3 spans 14 residues. Per germline, CDR1 SGDLS and CDR2 YYNGEE. The CDR3 DNA sequence: TGTGCCAGCAGCCCCCTGACTGGATCCAATGAGCAGTTCTTC. Translation gives CASSPLTGSNEQFF.

In its sample, this clone was seen a few times. The genes are TRBV30 and TRBJ2-4; 11 nucleotides agree with TRBD2. Looked up from germline, CDR1 is GTSNPN and CDR2 is SVGIG (reference sequence). Trimming at V came to 2 bases and at J to 2 bases, leaving 5 bases not matched to a gene. This CDR3 is 16 amino acids long. The DNA of the CDR3 is TGTGCCTGGAGTTCTAGCGGGGGGTTACCCAAAAACATTCAGTACTTC. Protein sequence: CAWSSSGGLPKNIQYF.

This chain joins TRBV28 and TRBJ2-7; D gene ambiguous. V was cut by 4 bases and J by 2 bases, with 6 bases left in between. The CDR3 extends over 12 amino acids. In germline, CDR1 is MDHEN, CDR2 SYDVKM. The CDR3 DNA sequence: TGTGCCAGCAGTTCCAGGACCTACGAGCAGTACTTC. Translated: CASSSRTYEQYF.

The chain couples TRBV4-1 to TRBJ2-3; D is perhaps TRBD2 (5 bases). The germline CDR1 and CDR2 sequences are MGHRA and YSYEKL. The CDR3 has 14 amino acids. The V gene lost 4 bases and the J gene lost 6 bases, with 14 bases spanning the gap. This chain's CDR3 is CASSPGSSSDTQYF. The CDR3 DNA reads as TGCGCCAGCAGCCCGGGATCATCCTCGGATACGCAGTATTTT.

This clone was seen a handful of times. This chain connects TRBV7-9 to TRBJ1-4; D is ambiguous. Germline values: CDR1 SEHNR, CDR2 FQNEAQ (reference sequence). Trimming pared 0 bases from V and 3 bases from J, leaving 8 bases between. This CDR3 comprises 15 residues. The CDR3 loop is CASSLARASNEKLFF. The CDR3 coding sequence is TGTGCCAGCAGCTTAGCGCGGGCCTCTAATGAAAAACTGTTTTTT.

The chain joins TRBV4-1 to TRBJ2-1; D not resolved. CDR3 length: 10 residues. Trimming removed 8 bases at V and 10 bases at J, with 9 bases between. Germline CDR1 MGHRA, CDR2 YSYEKL. This CDR3 reads CASGLEEQFF. The DNA for the CDR3 is TGCGCCAGCGGTTTAGAAGAGCAGTTCTTC.

This clone was seen a few times. This chain joins TRBV29-1 and TRBJ2-7; TRBD1 matches 7 bases. V gave up 4 bases and J gave up 0 bases; unmatched junction bases: 6. CDR3 size: 14 residues. CDR1 and CDR2 from the germline V gene are SQVTM and ANQGSEA. In DNA form, the CDR3 reads TGCAGCGTTGCCGGACAGGAATTCTCCTACGAGCAGTACTTC. This gives the protein CSVAGQEFSYEQYF.

This chain connects TRBV7-9 to TRBJ2-2; 7 nucleotides line up with TRBD1. Per the germline V gene, CDR1 is SEHNR and CDR2 is FQNEAQ (reference sequence). Trimming removed 6 bases from V and 7 bases from J; junction bases left unmatched: 11. The CDR3 covers 15 residues. CDR3 region: CASSLLTGVDGELFF. The CDR3 DNA follows: TGTGCCAGCAGTCTGCTCACAGGGGTCGACGGGGAGCTGTTTTTT.

This clone appeared a few times. This chain links TRBV30 with TRBJ1-1; 8 bases align to TRBD1. V shed 0 bases and J 5 bases; nucleotides not matched to a gene: 8. Germline V gene lookup returns CDR1 GTSNPN and CDR2 SVGIG (reference sequence). The CDR3 contains 15 residues. The CDR3 DNA sequence: TGTGCCTGGAGTGTACCCAGGGGGCGCGGGACTGAAGCTTTCTTT. It codes for CAWSVPRGRGTEAFF.

This clone was counted only a few times. This chain links TRBV15 with TRBJ2-7; a weak D match, TRBD2 (5 bases). The CDR3 loop spans 14 amino acids. Trimming removed 1 base from V and 2 bases from J, with 9 bases in between. Germline V gene sequence: CDR1 LNHNV, CDR2 YYDKDF (reference sequence). The CDR3 sequence: CATSRVASTYEQYF. For the CDR3, the DNA is TGTGCCACCAGCAGAGTAGCGTCTACCTACGAGCAGTACTTC.

V usage is TRBV4-2 and J usage is TRBJ2-3, with 9 bases identical to TRBD2. This CDR3 comprises 15 residues. Germline V gives CDR1 LGHNA, CDR2 YNFKEQ. V was pared by 4 bases and J by 5 bases, with 7 bases of the junction left unmatched. Written as DNA, the CDR3 is TGTGCCAGCAGCCCTCAGGGGCGGGAGGGAGATACGCAGTATTTT. Protein: CASSPQGREGDTQYF.

This clone has a handful of counts. The chain joins TRBV27 to TRBJ2-2; 7 bases are a match to TRBD1. Germline trimming cut 6 bases from V and 7 bases from J; bases unmatched to any gene: 5. The CDR3 extends over 13 amino acids. Germline V CDR1 and CDR2: MNHEY, SMNVEV (reference sequence). CDR3 region: CASRQGVGGELFF. As DNA, the CDR3 is TGTGCCAGCAGGCAGGGGGTTGGCGGGGAGCTGTTTTTT.

The chain couples TRBV2 to TRBJ2-4, with 10 bases lining up with TRBD1. The CDR3 has 17 amino acids. The V segment lost 1 base and the J segment 6 bases; nucleotides outside the gene matches: 9. Germline assignment: CDR1 SNHLY and CDR2 FYNNEI. The CDR3 protein is CASSEVGGQGRGNIQYF. The CDR3 DNA reads as TGTGCCAGCAGTGAAGTGGGGGGACAGGGGAGAGGAAACATTCAGTACTTC.

This clone has a handful of counts. The CDR3 region has the DNA TGTGCCTGGAGTGTGAAGGGGCTTGACACTGAAGCTTTCTTT. It specifies CAWSVKGLDTEAFF. The chain joins TRBV30 to TRBJ1-1, with D tentatively TRBD1 (5 bases). This CDR3 is 14 amino acids long. V lost 0 bases to trimming and J lost 3 bases, with 11 bases between them. Germline values: CDR1 GTSNPN, CDR2 SVGIG (reference sequence).

This chain links TRBV6-6 with TRBJ2-1, with TRBD2 identical over 9 bases. CDR1 and CDR2 from the germline V gene are MNHNY and SVGAGI (reference sequence). The V and J ends lost 8 bases and 6 bases, in that order; junction bases with no gene match: 14. This CDR3 has 16 residues. CDR3 coding DNA: TGTGCCAGCTCTACCTCGAGGGCTAGCGGGATCAATGAGCAGTTCTTC. As protein: CASSTSRASGINEQFF.

The chain uses TRBV29-1 and TRBJ2-3, with TRBD1 identical over 10 bases. The CDR3 length is 16 residues. Germline CDR1 is SQVTM and CDR2 is ANQGSEA. V was pared by 4 bases and J by 6 bases, with 13 bases of the junction left unmatched. The CDR3 sequence is CSVVGGTGVDVDTQYF. The DNA for the CDR3 is TGCAGCGTTGTGGGGGGGACAGGGGTCGACGTCGATACGCAGTATTTT.